These T cell receptor beta chains were read from a single sample in a study of T cell repertoires in cytomegalovirus infection. TCRdb passed the reads through MiXCR, listing each CDR3 protein once. The sample lists around 260,000 distinct CDR3 sequences; about 23% were seen once. The sequenced sample consisted of PBMCs. Source of these receptors: a human donor in good health (CMV status not recorded). Some clones in this sample may be carry-over from other donors' samples. Each CDR3 is given with its conserved first and last residue. Fields, in order: J gene, clone size, D gene, V gene, CDR3 DNA, CDR3 protein. D genes are given only for firm matches. Expanded clones get a size class; other rows say once, few or many, or leave the size out.

>TRBJ2-3|NA|NA|TRBV15
TGTGCCACCAGCAGGATGCAGGGGATGGAGTTCACAGATACGCAGTATTTT
CATSRMQGMEFTDTQYF
>TRBJ2-3|few|TRBD1|TRBV6-6
TGTGCCAGCATGGACAGGGGGCAAGGGAATACGCAGTATTTT
CASMDRGQGNTQYF
>TRBJ1-1|many|TRBD1|TRBV5-1
TGCGCCAGCAGCTTGGGGGACAGGTCGTTCACTGAAGCTTTCTTT
CASSLGDRSFTEAFF
>TRBJ2-6|few|NA|TRBV10-3
TGTGCCATCAGTGAGGGTGACTCTGGGGCCAACGTCCTGACTTTC
CAISEGDSGANVLTF
>TRBJ2-5|many|TRBD2|TRBV7-8
TGTGCCAGCAGCTTAACACGGGAGGGGGAGACCCAGTACTTC
CASSLTREGETQYF
>TRBJ2-3|NA|NA|TRBV20-1
TGCAGTGCTTACCCAGGGAGCACAGATACGCAGTATTTT
CSAYPGSTDTQYF
>TRBJ2-7|many|NA|TRBV7-2
TGTGCCAGCAGCTTGGAAAGGGTCAACGAGCAGTACTTC
CASSLERVNEQYF
>TRBJ1-2|NA|NA|TRBV6-5
TGTGCCAGCAGTTCTCCCCGGCAGGGGCCGTTTTATGGCTACACCTTC
CASSSPRQGPFYGYTF
>TRBJ2-7|NA|TRBD1|TRBV20-1
TGCAGTGCTAGCCGGACAGGGAGGTCCTACGAGCAGTACTTC
CSASRTGRSYEQYF
>TRBJ2-5|many|NA|TRBV7-6
TGTGCCAGCAGCTTAGTCTGGGCGGAGACCCAGTACTTC
CASSLVWAETQYF
>TRBJ2-2|few|TRBD2|TRBV28
TGTGCCAGCAGTCTCGTGGGGGCGGGGGGAACCGGGGAGCTGTTTTTT
CASSLVGAGGTGELFF
>TRBJ2-4|few|NA|TRBV7-2
TGTGCCAGCAGCTTAGCCTTTGGGTCGGATGGGGGCATTCAGTACTTC
CASSLAFGSDGGIQYF
>TRBJ2-7|many|NA|TRBV6-6
TGTGCCAGCAGTTCCCAGCTTTACGAGCAGTACTTC
CASSSQLYEQYF
>TRBJ2-1|NA|NA|TRBV6-1
TGTGCCAGCAGCGGGAGTTGGAATGAGCAGTTCTTC
CASSGSWNEQFF
>TRBJ2-5|NA|TRBD1|TRBV6-2/TRBV6-3
TGTGCCAGCACCCGGTGGGGACAGGCTGAGACCCAGTACTTC
CASTRWGQAETQYF
>TRBJ2-5|NA|NA|TRBV30
TGTGCCTGGAGTGTAGGCAGTCCCCAAGAGACCCAGTACTTC
CAWSVGSPQETQYF
>TRBJ1-4|NA|TRBD1|TRBV28
TGTGCCAGCAACACAGGGGGTGAAAAACTGTTTTTT
CASNTGGEKLFF
>TRBJ2-5|NA|NA|TRBV15
TGTGCCACCAGCAGAGATCAGGGGCGGCTAGGGGAGACCCAGTACTTC
CATSRDQGRLGETQYF
>TRBJ2-2|few|TRBD1|TRBV7-3
TGTGCCAGCAGCTTCGAGGGGGCCGGCGGGGAGCTGTTTTTT
CASSFEGAGGELFF
>TRBJ1-5|few|NA|TRBV6-1
TGTGCCAGCAGTGAACGCAGAGGGGGGGCCGGGAATCAGCCCCAGCATTTT
CASSERRGGAGNQPQHF
>TRBJ2-3|NA|NA|TRBV20-1
TGCAGTGCTAGAGAGAGCACAGATACGCAGTATTTT
CSARESTDTQYF
>TRBJ2-2|few|TRBD2|TRBV20-1
TGCAGTGCTCGACTAGCGGGGAGGAACACCGGGGAGCTGTTTTTT
CSARLAGRNTGELFF
>TRBJ2-7|many|TRBD2|TRBV7-2
TGTGCCAGCAGCCCCCGACTAGCGGGAGCGGACGAGCAGTACTTC
CASSPRLAGADEQYF
>TRBJ1-2|NA|NA|TRBV7-4
TGTGCCAGCAGCTTCCCGGGACGAAACTATGGCTACACCTTC
CASSFPGRNYGYTF
>TRBJ2-2|many|NA|TRBV7-2
TGTGCCAGCAGCTTAGCCCAGGATTCGCCGGCCGGGGAGCTGTTTTTT
CASSLAQDSPAGELFF
>TRBJ1-1|NA|NA|TRBV19
TGTGCCAGTAGCGATATTAAGGGGGGGAGGACTGAAGCTTTCTTT
CASSDIKGGRTEAFF
>TRBJ2-3|NA|NA|TRBV15
TGTGCCACCAGCAGAGGACTGGGGGCCACAGATACGCAGTATTTT
CATSRGLGATDTQYF
>TRBJ1-2|NA|NA|TRBV28
TGTGCCAGCACTACAAAAGGCGCAGGGGTTTCTTCGCGCTACACCTTC
CASTTKGAGVSSRYTF
>TRBJ2-1|many|TRBD2|TRBV7-2
TGTGCCAGCAGCTCCAACGCGGGTCTAGCGGTTTACAATGAGCAGTTCTTC
CASSSNAGLAVYNEQFF
>TRBJ2-3|many|NA|TRBV7-2
TGTGCCAGCAGCCTCAGGGGGGGCACAGATACGCAGTATTTT
CASSLRGGTDTQYF
>TRBJ2-3|NA|NA|TRBV13
TGTGCCAGCAGCCCAGACAGAGCAGATACGCAGTATTTT
CASSPDRADTQYF
>TRBJ1-2|few|NA|TRBV28
TGTGCCAGCAGTTTACGGGGTGGGGGGGGCTACACCTTC
CASSLRGGGGYTF
>TRBJ2-7|NA|NA|TRBV20-1
TGCAGTGCTAGAGATCAGGTCGAGCAGTACTTC
CSARDQVEQYF
>TRBJ1-4|many|TRBD1|TRBV7-2
TGTGCCAGCACGAAAGGACAGGAGGGTGAAAAACTGTTTTTT
CASTKGQEGEKLFF
>TRBJ2-7|many|NA|TRBV10-3
TGTGCCATCGGCGGCGAGTTGAGGCCAGAAGAGCAGTACTTC
CAIGGELRPEEQYF
>TRBJ1-5|many|NA|TRBV7-2
TGTGCCAGCAGCTTAGGGTCAGGATTTAATCAGCCCCAGCATTTT
CASSLGSGFNQPQHF
>TRBJ2-7|NA|NA|TRBV28
TGTGCCAGCTATTCCGAGGGGATATCGCAGTACTTC
CASYSEGISQYF
>TRBJ2-2|NA|NA|TRBV11-2
TGTGCCAGCAGCCGTCAAACACCGGGACACGCGAACACCGGGGAGCTGTTTTTT
CASSRQTPGHANTGELFF
>TRBJ2-3|NA|NA|TRBV4-3
TGCGCCAGCAGCCAAGAGTACACAGATACGCAGTATTTT
CASSQEYTDTQYF
>TRBJ2-5|NA|TRBD1|TRBV19
TGTGCCAGTGCGGACAGGGTGGAGACCCAGTACTTC
CASADRVETQYF
>TRBJ2-6|once|NA|TRBV27
TGTGCCATCCGAAGCTCTGGGGCCAACGTCCTGACTTTC
CAIRSSGANVLTF
>TRBJ1-1|few|TRBD1|TRBV6-1
TGTGCCAGCAGCTCAGGGGGCGTAGTCACTGAAGCTTTCTTT
CASSSGGVVTEAFF
>TRBJ2-2|NA|TRBD1|TRBV6-6
TGTGCCAGCAGTTACTTGAGACAGGGGGACACCGGGGAGCTGTTTTTT
CASSYLRQGDTGELFF
>TRBJ2-7|NA|TRBD2|TRBV6-2/TRBV6-3
TGTGCCAGCAAAAAAGCGGGAGAGGACGAGCAGTACTTC
CASKKAGEDEQYF
>TRBJ2-5|NA|NA|TRBV29-1
TGCAGCGTTGGGGAGTCCGTTCGGGAGACCCAGTACTTC
CSVGESVRETQYF
>TRBJ1-1|few|NA|TRBV19
TGTGCCAGTAGATGGGTGGCTGAAGCTTTCTTT
CASRWVAEAFF
>TRBJ2-2|few|NA|TRBV19
TGTGCCAGTAGTCCCCTGACGAGTAGCTGGAACACCGGGGAGCTGTTTTTT
CASSPLTSSWNTGELFF
>TRBJ2-1|NA|TRBD2|TRBV24-1
TGTGCCACCAGCATTACTAGCGGGGCTTCCTACAATGAGCAGTTCTTC
CATSITSGASYNEQFF
>TRBJ2-7|many|NA|TRBV7-2
TGTGCCAGCAGCTTAGTGGGAGGGACAGGTTCGAGCTCCTACGAGCAGTACTTC
CASSLVGGTGSSSYEQYF
>TRBJ1-2|NA|NA|TRBV5-1
TGCGCCAGCAGCTTGGGCGCAGCCTCTAACTATGGCTACACCTTC
CASSLGAASNYGYTF
>TRBJ1-1|NA|NA|TRBV29-1
TGCAGCGTCATTCCAGGGGTCCCGAACACTGAAGCTTTCTTT
CSVIPGVPNTEAFF